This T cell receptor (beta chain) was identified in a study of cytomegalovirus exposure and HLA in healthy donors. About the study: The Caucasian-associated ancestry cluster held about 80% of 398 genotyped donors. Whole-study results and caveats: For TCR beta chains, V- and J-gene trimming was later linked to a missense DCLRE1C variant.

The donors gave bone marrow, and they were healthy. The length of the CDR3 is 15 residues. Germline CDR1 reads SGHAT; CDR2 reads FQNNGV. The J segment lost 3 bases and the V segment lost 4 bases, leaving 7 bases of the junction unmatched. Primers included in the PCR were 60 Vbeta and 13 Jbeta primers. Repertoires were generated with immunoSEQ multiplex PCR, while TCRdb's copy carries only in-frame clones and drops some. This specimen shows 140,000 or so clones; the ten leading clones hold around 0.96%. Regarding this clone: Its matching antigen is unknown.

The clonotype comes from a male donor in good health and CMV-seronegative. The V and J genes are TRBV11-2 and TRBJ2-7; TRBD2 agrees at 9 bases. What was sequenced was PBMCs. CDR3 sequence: CASSSRTSEGYEQYF. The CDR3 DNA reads TGTGCCAGCAGCTCCCGGACTAGCGAAGGCTACGAGCAGTACTTC.